This TCR beta chain was sequenced for a study of cytomegalovirus exposure and HLA in healthy donors. Overall study results and limits: There were a few CMV-associated chains whose specificity for CMV antigens was confirmed in vitro.

13 Jbeta primers and 60 Vbeta primers were used for the PCR. Profiling relied on immunoSEQ multiplex PCR, and the TCRdb table lists in-frame clones only, not all of them. The sample lists roughly 120,000 clones; roughly 75% were seen once. Trimming removed 2 bases at V and 6 bases at J, with 11 bases between. The CDR3 spans 14 residues. The germline gives CDR1 MDHEN, CDR2 SYDVKM. Notes on this clone: Its antigen is not known.

The clonotype originates from a man under 40 in good health and CMV-seronegative. Sequenced sample: PBMCs. This chain uses TRBV28 with TRBJ1-5; D ambiguous. The CDR3 sequence: CASSLLSAAQPQHF. The CDR3 DNA is TGTGCCAGCAGTTTACTAAGCGCCGCTCAGCCCCAGCATTTT.